This record looks at one T cell receptor beta chain sequence and its context. This entry comes from a study of control samples from healthy donors and cancer patients. The method was immunoSEQ multiplex PCR; TCRdb's version includes in-frame clones alone and lacks a portion of them. The sample lists about 130,000 clones; about 88% were seen once. This CDR3 contains 15 residues. Germline CDR1 is SGHAT and CDR2 is FQNNGV. V lost 2 bases and J lost 2, with 7 bases in between. The clonotype originates from a man aged 50-59 years in good health. The J gene is TRBJ2-6, the V gene TRBV11-2, with D possibly being TRBD1 or TRBD2 (5 bases each). Sequencing was done on a sample of blood. This CDR3 is CASSLQGAGANVLTF. For the CDR3, the DNA is TGTGCCAGCAGCTTACAGGGAGCTGGGGCCAACGTCCTGACTTTC.